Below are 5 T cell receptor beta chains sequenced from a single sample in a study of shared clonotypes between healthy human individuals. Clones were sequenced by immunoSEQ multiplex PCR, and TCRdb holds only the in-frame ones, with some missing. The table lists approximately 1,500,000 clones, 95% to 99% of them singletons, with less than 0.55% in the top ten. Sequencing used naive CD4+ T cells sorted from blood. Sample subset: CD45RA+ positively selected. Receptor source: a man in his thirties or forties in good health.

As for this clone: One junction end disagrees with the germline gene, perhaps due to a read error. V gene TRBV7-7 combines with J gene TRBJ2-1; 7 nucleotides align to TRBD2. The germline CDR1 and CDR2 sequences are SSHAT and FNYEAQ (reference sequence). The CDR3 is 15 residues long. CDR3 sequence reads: CASSPLSAGVDEQFF. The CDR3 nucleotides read TGTGCTAGCAGCCCCCTTTCGGCGGGAGTTGATGAGCAGTTCTTC.

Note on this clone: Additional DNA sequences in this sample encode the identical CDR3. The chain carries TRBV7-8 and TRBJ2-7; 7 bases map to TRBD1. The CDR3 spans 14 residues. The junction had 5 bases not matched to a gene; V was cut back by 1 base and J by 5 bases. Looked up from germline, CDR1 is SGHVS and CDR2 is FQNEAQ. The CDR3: CASSLVRQGNEQYF. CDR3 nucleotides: TGTGCCAGCAGCTTAGTACGACAGGGTAACGAGCAGTACTTC.

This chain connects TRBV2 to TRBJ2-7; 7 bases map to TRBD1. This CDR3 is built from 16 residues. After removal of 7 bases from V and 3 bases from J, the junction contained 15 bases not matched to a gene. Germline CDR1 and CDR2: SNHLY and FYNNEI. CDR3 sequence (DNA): TGTGCCAGCACTGTGGGTGGAACAGGGGCGGGCTACGAGCAGTACTTC. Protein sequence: CASTVGGTGAGYEQYF.

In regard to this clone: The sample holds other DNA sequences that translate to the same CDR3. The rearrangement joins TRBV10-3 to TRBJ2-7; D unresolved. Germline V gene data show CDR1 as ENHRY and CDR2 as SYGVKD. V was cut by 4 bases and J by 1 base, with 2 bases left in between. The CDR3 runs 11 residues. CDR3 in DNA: TGTGCCATCAGTGGATCCTACGAGCAGTACTTC. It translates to CAISGSYEQYF.

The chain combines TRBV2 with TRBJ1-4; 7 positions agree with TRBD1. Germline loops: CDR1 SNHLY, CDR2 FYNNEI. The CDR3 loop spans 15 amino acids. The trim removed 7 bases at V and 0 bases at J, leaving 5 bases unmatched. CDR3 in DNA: TGTGCCAGCAAGGGGGCAGTAACAACTAATGAAAAACTGTTTTTT. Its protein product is CASKGAVTTNEKLFF.